This entry lists 6 T cell receptor beta chains sequenced from one sample in a study of technical replicates of blood from several donors. TCRdb keeps only in-frame clones here, not all; method: immunoSEQ multiplex PCR. This sample yields approximately 88,000 clones, of which about 96% are seen a single time; about 0.33% belongs to the top ten. The sequencing input was T cells isolated from PBMCs. These TCRs come from a human donor in good health.

CDR3 residues: CASSETPGKGHEKLFF. The CDR3 DNA follows: TGCGCCAGCAGTGAGACCCCAGGGAAGGGGCATGAAAAACTGTTTTTT. The chain carries TRBV10-1 and TRBJ1-4; tentative D call: TRBD1 (5 bases). The CDR3 length is 16 residues. Germline V gene lookup returns CDR1 WNHNN and CDR2 SYGVQD (reference sequence). Trimming stripped 2 bases from V and 6 bases from J, with 16 bases between.

The chain combines TRBV7-6 with TRBJ2-5; 9 nucleotides agree with TRBD2. Germline-derived CDR1 and CDR2 are SGHVS and FNYEAQ. The CDR3 is 17 residues long. With V trimmed by 0 bases and J by 6 bases, 11 bases remained unmatched. This CDR3 reads CASSLALAGEIGKTQYF. The CDR3 coding sequence is TGTGCCAGCAGCTTAGCTTTAGCGGGAGAGATCGGGAAGACCCAGTACTTC. Together with reference TRBV7-6 and TRBJ2-5, the CDR3 gives the full variable domain: GAGVSQSPRYKVTKRGQDVALRCDPISGHVSLYWYRQALGQGPEFLTYFNYEAQQDKSGLPNDRFSAERPEGSISTLTIQRTEQRDSAMYRCASSLALAGEIGKTQYFGPGTRLLVL.

The chain's CDR3 is CSVDGTSTRLASNEQFF. The CDR3 coding sequence is TGCAGCGTTGACGGGACATCGACAAGACTAGCGTCAAATGAGCAGTTCTTC. The chain has TRBV29-1 and TRBJ2-1; 8 positions agree with TRBD2. The V segment lost 3 bases and the J segment 7 bases; nucleotides outside the gene matches: 17. The CDR3 contains 17 residues. CDR1 is SQVTM and CDR2 is ANQGSEA in the germline V gene.

The chain combines TRBV12-1 with TRBJ2-7; the table's TRBD2 call for D was not verified on the DNA. TRBV12-1 is a pseudogene. The CDR3 is 18 residues long. The CDR3 nucleotides read TGTGCCAGCAGCTTACTCTTCCTCAGCAAAGCGGAGTCCTACGAGCAGTACTTC. Protein: CASSLLFLSKAESYEQYF.

The chain links TRBV11-3 to TRBJ2-7; the match to TRBD2 covers 10 bases. Germline lookup yields CDR1 SGHNT and CDR2 YENEEA. The CDR3 runs to 15 residues. V trimming: 5 bases; J trimming: 5 bases; junction bases outside the gene matches: 9. CDR3 in amino acids: CASSPAGGQSHEQYF. The DNA of the CDR3 is TGTGCCAGCAGCCCAGCGGGAGGGCAGTCCCACGAGCAGTACTTC.

The V gene is TRBV19, the J gene TRBJ1-1, with D possibly TRBD1 on 5 matching bases. V shed 2 bases and J shed 1 base, with 8 bases lying between them. Per the germline V gene, CDR1 is LNHDA and CDR2 is SQIVND (reference sequence). CDR3 length: 14 amino acids. The CDR3 loop reads CASSIPGGNTEAFF. In DNA, the CDR3 is TGTGCCAGTAGTATACCCGGGGGGAACACTGAAGCTTTCTTT.